This passage covers 11 T cell receptor beta chains from one sample sequenced in a study of blood T cell repertoires in COVID-19. Using immunoSEQ multiplex PCR, the repertoire was profiled, and TCRdb retains in-frame clones only, with some absent. The sample holds around 130,000 clones; approximately 80% are singletons and the top ten take 10% to 15%. Sequencing was done on a sample of peripheral blood. The receptors were gathered from an older woman with acute or convalescent COVID-19.

The V and J genes are TRBV3-1 (or the pseudogene TRBV3-2) and TRBJ1-3; the D is unclear. The germline gives CDR1 LGHDT, CDR2 YNNKEL (reference sequence). V was pared by 2 bases and J by 3 bases, with 8 bases between. CDR3 length: 14 amino acids. The DNA for the CDR3 is TGTGCCAGCAGCCAACCCCCCAATGGAAACACCATATATTTT. It specifies CASSQPPNGNTIYF.

This clone was seen a single time. The gene calls are TRBV24-1 and TRBJ2-1; D unclear. The length of the CDR3 is 14 residues. V gave up 1 base and J gave up 9 bases, with 12 bases separating them. Germline CDR1 and CDR2: KGHDR and SFDVKD. The CDR3 is CATSDFPPTGEQFF. Here the CDR3 DNA reads TGTGCCACCAGTGATTTCCCCCCGACGGGTGAGCAGTTCTTC.

In the case of this clone: One end of the junction fails to match germline, which may point to a read error. The gene calls are TRBV19 and TRBJ1-5; D call uncertain. There are 15 residues in the CDR3. Germline assignment: CDR1 LNHDA and CDR2 SQIVND (reference sequence). The CDR3, as DNA: TGTGCCAGTAGAATAGGGCCTCTCAGCAATCAGCCCCAGCATTTT. Translated: CASRIGPLSNQPQHF.

The chain links TRBV9 to TRBJ1-5; D remains unclear. The CDR3 loop spans 14 amino acids. V dropped 3 bases and J dropped 1 base, with 8 bases sitting between them. The germline gives CDR1 SGDLS, CDR2 YYNGEE. The CDR3 sequence: CASSGDGSNQPQHF. The CDR3 DNA sequence: TGTGCCAGCAGCGGTGACGGGAGCAATCAGCCCCAGCATTTT.

The chain uses TRBV11-2 and TRBJ2-7, with TRBD2 as a possible D gene (5 bases). CDR1 and CDR2 from the germline V gene are SGHAT and FQNNGV. Trimming pared 6 bases from V and 2 bases from J, leaving 23 bases between. There are 17 residues in the CDR3. CDR3 protein: CASSSNTGFSTTYEQYF. The CDR3 coding sequence is TGTGCCAGCAGTTCAAACACGGGGTTTTCGACTACCTACGAGCAGTACTTC.

The chain joins TRBV6-5 to TRBJ2-3; D gene unclear. Trimming took off 6 bases at V and 2 bases at J, with 12 bases between the two ends. CDR3 length equals 14 residues. CDR1 and CDR2 (germline): MNHEY, SVGAGI. This CDR3 reads CASSRGNPTDTQYF. The CDR3 DNA follows: TGTGCCAGCAGCCGCGGAAACCCCACAGATACGCAGTATTTT.

V is TRBV6-2 or TRBV6-3 and J is TRBJ2-3; D possibly corresponds to TRBD1 (6 bases). Trimming took 6 bases from V and 2 from J, leaving 18 bases between them. The CDR3 sequence is 16 residues long. The germline gives CDR1 MNHEY, CDR2 SVGEGT. The CDR3 loop is CASSFGPGQPTDTQYF. DNA of the CDR3: TGTGCCAGCAGCTTTGGCCCGGGACAACCCACAGATACGCAGTATTTT.

The chain joins TRBV30 to TRBJ1-1; no clear D. The CDR3 is made up of 12 amino acids. Per the germline V gene, CDR1 is GTSNPN and CDR2 is SVGIG (reference sequence). V shed 4 bases and J shed 2 bases, with 8 bases lying between them. The CDR3 protein is CAWKTYNTEAFF. Here the CDR3 DNA reads TGTGCCTGGAAGACATATAACACTGAAGCTTTCTTT.

The rearrangement links TRBV6-6 to TRBJ1-2, with 7 bases identical to TRBD1. CDR3 length: 14 residues. Germline loops: CDR1 MNHNY, CDR2 SVGAGI (reference sequence). V dropped 5 bases and J dropped 3; count of bases not matched to a gene: 6. CDR3 DNA: TGTGCCAGCAGTAATCGGGACAGCTACTATGGCTACACCTTC. Amino acids: CASSNRDSYYGYTF.

The chain recombines TRBV24-1 with TRBJ2-1; no clear D gene. Germline-derived CDR1 and CDR2 are KGHDR and SFDVKD. The CDR3 is made up of 13 amino acids. V lost 9 bases and J 9 bases, leaving 17 bases between the germline ends. This chain's CDR3 is CATRGRALGEQFF. The CDR3 region has the DNA TGTGCCACCCGCGGTAGAGCTCTCGGTGAGCAGTTCTTC.

This chain joins TRBV11-2 and TRBJ1-2, with 8 positions matching TRBD1. Germline V lookup: CDR1 SGHAT, CDR2 FQNNGV. CDR3 size: 14 residues. The V and J ends lost 6 bases and 5 bases, in that order; junction bases with no gene match: 8. CDR3 in DNA: TGTGCCAGCAGTAAAGGACAGGGCGATTATGGCTACACCTTC. Translated: CASSKGQGDYGYTF.